Only a few counts were recorded for the clone carrying this T cell receptor (beta chain). The antigen is undetermined. Through a sample-barcoded 5' primer and a J-beta primer mix, a second PCR was run for roughly 6 to 11 cycles. Paired-end reads containing CDR3 totaled no fewer than 3 million for each sample. TCRdb fed the 5' RACE reads into MiXCR, producing one record per CDR3 protein. Among 700,000 to 950,000 distinct CDR3 sequences listed, 40% to 45% were seen once. The entry originates in a study of blood T cells in healthy people across ages. Whole-study results and caveats: The study found more naive CD4+ cells and higher diversity in long-lived than aged donors. Diversity of TCR beta correlated strongly with naive T cell percentage.

The junction had 9 bases not matched to a gene; V was cut back by 7 bases and J by 4 bases. This CDR3 region has 15 residues. Material for sequencing was blood. The rearrangement uses TRBV12-3 or TRBV12-4 and TRBJ2-2; 7 bases match TRBD2. This sequence originates from a woman aged 60-75 years in good health. Here the CDR3 reads CASKGRGGITGELFF. The CDR3, as DNA: TGTGCCAGCAAAGGTCGCGGGGGTATCACCGGGGAGCTGTTTTTT.